This record concerns one T cell receptor (beta chain) sequence. As yet, its antigen is unknown. Combining a sample-barcoded 5' primer with a J-beta primer mix, a second PCR ran for roughly 7 to 11 cycles. TCRdb redid the calling of the 5' RACE reads with MiXCR, one entry per CDR3 protein. This sample has fewer than 2,000,000 distinct CDR3 sequences, with about two fifths found just once. The entry originates in a study of blood T cells in healthy people across ages. Study in general: Capture via template switching afforded approximately one barcoded beta molecule per two T cells. Findings of the study overall: A roughly linear age-dependent decrease characterized TCR beta diversity per million T cells.

The material sequenced was blood. This clonotype was sampled from a human donor in good health.

DNA for the CDR3: TGTGCCAGCAGCCTTAGCGGGGGCCCTACTTTTTACTACGAGCAGTACTTC. This sequence encodes CASSLSGGPTFYYEQYF. The chain links TRBV7-2 to TRBJ2-7, with 9 positions matching TRBD2. The CDR3 is 17 residues long. Germline CDR1 reads SGHTA; CDR2 reads FQGNSA. V lost 5 bases, J lost 3 bases, and 14 bases stayed unmatched.